Listed below are T cell receptor beta chains from one sample, sequenced in a study of CD4 T cells in relation to SARS-CoV-2 and coronaviruses. The protocol was immunoSEQ multiplex PCR, while the TCRdb copy is restricted to in-frame clones and leaves out a portion. The sample holds 60,000 to 85,000 clones, about 92% seen once. Specimen: naive CD4+ T cells from PBMCs. Receptor source: a human donor in good health. CDR3s include the opening cysteine and the closing phenylalanine or tryptophan. Fields, in order: clone size, D gene, V gene, J gene, CDR3 protein, CDR3 DNA. D genes are given only for firm matches. Expanded clones get a size class; other rows say once, few or many, or leave the size out.

>.|TRBD1|TRBV7-9|TRBJ1-3
CASSSQRTGPGNTIYF
TGTGCCAGCAGCTCGCAAAGGACAGGGCCTGGAAACACCATATATTTT
>once|.|TRBV18|TRBJ2-1
CASSPRSTGFENEQFF
TGTGCCAGCTCACCTCGGAGCACAGGCTTTGAGAATGAGCAGTTCTTC
>.|.|TRBV25-1|TRBJ2-5
CASSGSYGGETQYF
TGTGCCAGCAGTGGATCCTATGGGGGAGAGACCCAGTACTTC
>.|TRBD1|TRBV29-1|TRBJ2-3
CSVDAGLDRGYPDTQYF
TGCAGCGTTGATGCGGGTCTTGACAGGGGTTACCCAGATACGCAGTATTTT
>.|.|TRBV24-1|TRBJ2-3
CATSDFGGGTDTQYF
TGTGCCACCAGTGATTTCGGGGGAGGCACAGATACGCAGTATTTT
>.|TRBD2|TRBV7-2|TRBJ2-1
CASSSQGGRAYNEQFF
TGTGCCAGCAGCTCCCAGGGCGGGAGGGCCTACAATGAGCAGTTCTTC
>.|TRBD1|TRBV4-1|TRBJ1-3
CASSQDGTGSSGNTIYF
TGCGCCAGCAGCCAAGATGGGACAGGGAGCTCTGGAAACACCATATATTTT
>.|.|TRBV28|TRBJ1-1
CASSFGGGGYTEAFF
TGTGCCAGCAGTTTTGGCGGGGGCGGGTACACTGAAGCTTTCTTT
>once|.|TRBV24-1|TRBJ2-3
CATSEAGTDTQYF
TGTGCCACCAGTGAAGCGGGCACAGATACGCAGTATTTT
>once|TRBD2|TRBV24-1|TRBJ2-7
CATSDLQTKAGVYEQYF
TGTGCCACCAGTGATTTGCAGACGAAAGCGGGGGTCTACGAGCAGTACTTC
>.|TRBD1|TRBV28|TRBJ1-3
CASRRDRAGNTIYF
TGTGCCAGCAGAAGGGACAGGGCTGGAAACACCATATATTTT
>.|TRBD2|TRBV7-2|TRBJ2-3
CASSLDGGLAGGSTDTQYF
TGTGCCAGCAGCTTAGACGGGGGACTAGCGGGAGGGAGCACAGATACGCAGTATTTT
>.|.|TRBV3-1/TRBV3-2|TRBJ1-2
CASSHRQSGYGYTF
TGTGCCAGCAGCCATCGTCAGAGCGGCTATGGCTACACCTTC
>once|.|TRBV3-1/TRBV3-2|TRBJ2-7
CASSQPRDSYEQYF
TGTGCCAGCAGCCAACCCCGGGATTCCTACGAGCAGTACTTC
>.|TRBD1|TRBV5-1|TRBJ2-5
CASSLTGGRETQYF
TGCGCCAGCAGCTTGACAGGGGGCAGGGAGACCCAGTACTTC
>.|TRBD2|TRBV10-3|TRBJ2-3
CAISDRLAGLSTDTQYF
TGTGCCATCAGTGATCGACTAGCGGGTTTAAGCACAGATACGCAGTATTTT
>.|.|TRBV5-1|TRBJ1-2
CASSLDPNYGYTF
TGCGCCAGCAGCTTGGACCCAAACTATGGCTACACCTTC
>.|TRBD2|TRBV28|TRBJ2-2
CASSLAGENTGELFF
TGTGCCAGCAGCCTAGCGGGAGAGAACACCGGGGAGCTGTTTTTT